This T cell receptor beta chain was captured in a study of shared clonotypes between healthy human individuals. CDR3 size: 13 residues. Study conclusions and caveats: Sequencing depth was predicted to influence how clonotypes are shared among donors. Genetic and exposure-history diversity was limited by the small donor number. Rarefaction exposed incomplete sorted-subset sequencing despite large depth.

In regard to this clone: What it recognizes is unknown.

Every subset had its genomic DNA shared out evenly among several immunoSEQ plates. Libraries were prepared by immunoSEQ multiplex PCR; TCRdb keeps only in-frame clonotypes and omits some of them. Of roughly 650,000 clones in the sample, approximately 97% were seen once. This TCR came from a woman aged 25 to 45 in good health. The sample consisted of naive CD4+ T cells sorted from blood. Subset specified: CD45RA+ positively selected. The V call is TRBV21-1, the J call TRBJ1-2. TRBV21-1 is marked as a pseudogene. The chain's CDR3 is CASSPRGGVDYTF. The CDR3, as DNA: TGTGCCAGCAGCCCCAGAGGTGGGGTCGACTACACCTTC.